The sample holds a few counts of the clone carrying this T cell receptor (beta chain). Its antigen is undetermined. Ligated cDNA underwent four rounds of PCR with nested alpha and beta constant region primers and SP2. For blood and skin samples, reverse transcription used TCR alpha and beta constant primers. One entry per CDR3 protein, called by TCRdb with MiXCR from the 5' RACE reads. The sample consists of 56,000 or so distinct CDR3 sequences, under 10% of them appearing once. This sample was included in a study of naive and memory T cell subsets. A UMI-containing oligonucleotide was joined by 3' ligation to the TCR cDNA template. Input was 1 to 1000 ng of DNase-treated total RNA without cell sorting. Study-wide points: This RNA-based method may be sensitive to activation-related transcript changes.

The V and J ends lost 6 bases and 5 bases respectively, with 19 bases between them. The CDR3 runs to 16 residues. Germline CDR1 and CDR2: LNHDA and SQIVND (reference sequence). V is TRBV19 and J is TRBJ2-2; weak D call: TRBD1 (6 bases). The sequence came from a female donor in good health. CDR3 protein: CASRGERTALTGELFF. The CDR3 DNA is TGTGCCAGTAGGGGGGAGCGGACAGCACTTACCGGGGAGCTGTTTTTT.